These 17 T cell receptor beta chains share one sample of origin, sequenced in a study of cytomegalovirus exposure and HLA in healthy donors. PCR was performed using 60 Vbeta and 13 Jbeta primers. Only in-frame clones appear in the TCRdb table, and some are missing; sequencing was by immunoSEQ multiplex PCR. The sample has about 110,000 clones, roughly 75% seen once. Sequencing used PBMCs. The source is a middle-aged man in good health and CMV-seronegative.

This clone was found a few times. Other DNA sequences within the sample encode an identical CDR3. V gene TRBV2 combines with J gene TRBJ2-7; D might be TRBD1 (5 bases). Germline CDR1 SNHLY, CDR2 FYNNEI. The CDR3 is made up of 12 amino acids. Trimming stripped 7 bases from V and 2 bases from J, with 9 bases between. The CDR3 DNA follows: TGTGCCAGCAAAGCAGGGCCCTACGAGCAGTACTTC. Translated: CASKAGPYEQYF.

The rearrangement joins TRBV6-5 to TRBJ2-7; 12 bases map to TRBD2. Losses at the gene ends were 6 bases for V and 1 base for J; bases not matched to a gene: 4. CDR1 is MNHEY, CDR2 SVGAGI, per germline. This CDR3 has 15 residues. The CDR3 spells CASSLTSGGSYEQYF. CDR3 DNA sequence: TGTGCCAGCAGCCTTACTAGCGGGGGGTCCTACGAGCAGTACTTC.

Notes on this clone: This specimen includes other DNA sequences encoding the same CDR3. The chain uses TRBV6-1 and TRBJ1-2; D unclear. V shed 3 bases and J shed 5 bases, with 16 bases lying between them. This CDR3 has 15 residues. Looked up from germline, CDR1 is MNHNS and CDR2 is SASEGT. The chain's CDR3 is CASSERTSFGYGYTF. Here the CDR3 DNA reads TGTGCCAGCAGTGAGCGTACTTCTTTCGGTTATGGCTACACCTTC.

The chain combines TRBV18 with TRBJ2-3; maybe TRBD1 (6 bases). This CDR3 is 13 amino acids long. Trimming shortened V by 8 bases and J by 0 bases, and 9 bases separated the two germline ends. Germline CDR1 KGHSH, CDR2 LQKENI. The CDR3 reads CASLTGSTDTQYF. The DNA for the CDR3 is TGTGCCAGCCTGACAGGTAGCACAGATACGCAGTATTTT.

This rearrangement joins TRBV10-2 to TRBJ2-5; D is possibly TRBD1 (6 bases). The germline gives CDR1 WSHSY, CDR2 SAAADI. The ends were cut back, 3 bases at V and 4 bases at J, with 12 bases in the middle. This CDR3 has 14 residues. The CDR3 DNA reads as TGCGCCAGCAGTGAACAGGGAAAGGCAGAGACCCAGTACTTC. It is translated as CASSEQGKAETQYF.

Points on this clone: Additional DNA sequences in this sample encode the identical CDR3. V is TRBV5-1 and J is TRBJ2-2, with D possibly being TRBD2 (6 bases). Trimming stripped 0 bases from V and 0 bases from J, with 9 bases between. The germline CDR1 and CDR2 sequences are SGHRS and YFSETQ. This CDR3 has 16 amino acids. The CDR3 region has the DNA TGCGCCAGCAGCTTGGGAGGCGGGGCGAACACCGGGGAGCTGTTTTTT. As protein: CASSLGGGANTGELFF.

V is TRBV6-6 and J is TRBJ1-1, with 10 bases that match TRBD1. This CDR3 has 14 amino acids. Trimming at V came to 8 bases and at J to 7 bases, leaving 10 bases not matched to a gene. Germline V gene data show CDR1 as MNHNY and CDR2 as SVGAGI (reference sequence). Here the CDR3 DNA reads TGTGCCAGCTCGACAGGGGGCTCCTGGGATGAAGCTTTCTTT. Protein sequence: CASSTGGSWDEAFF.

This clone has a single count. J is TRBJ2-5 and V is TRBV18; TRBD2 matches 9 bases. The CDR3 extends over 16 amino acids. Germline trimming cut 2 bases from V and 11 bases from J; bases unmatched to any gene: 15. CDR1 and CDR2 (germline): KGHSH, LQKENI. CDR3 sequence (DNA): TGTGCCAGCTCACCAGATCGATCGCGCGGGGGGGCCCCTCAGTACTTC. Amino acids: CASSPDRSRGGAPQYF.

The chain has TRBV2 and TRBJ1-5; no clear D gene. Trimming left V 0 bases short and J 4 bases short, with 7 bases between. This CDR3 is built from 14 residues. The germline V gene has CDR1 SNHLY and CDR2 FYNNEI. The CDR3 reads CASSEALQNQPQHF. CDR3 bases: TGTGCCAGCAGTGAAGCTCTGCAGAATCAGCCCCAGCATTTT.

The chain has TRBV2 and TRBJ1-5; D unclear. The CDR3 extends over 15 amino acids. Deletions cut 7 bases from V and 2 bases from J, with 15 bases between. Germline CDR1 SNHLY, CDR2 FYNNEI. The CDR3 sequence is CASTDGGWGNQPQHF. The CDR3 coding sequence is TGTGCCAGCACGGACGGAGGTTGGGGCAATCAGCCCCAGCATTTT.

This chain uses TRBV28 with TRBJ1-5, with D possibly TRBD1 on 6 matching bases. V lost 3 bases to trimming and J lost 3 bases, with 9 bases between them. The CDR3 is 14 residues long. The germline V gene has CDR1 MDHEN and CDR2 SYDVKM. The CDR3 loop reads CASSFPGDNQPQHF. In DNA, the CDR3 is TGTGCCAGCAGTTTCCCAGGGGACAATCAGCCCCAGCATTTT.

CDR3 sequence reads: CASSPDSIGEAFF. The CDR3 nucleotides are TGTGCCAGCTCACCAGACAGTATCGGTGAAGCTTTCTTT. The rearrangement joins TRBV18 to TRBJ1-1, with D possibly being TRBD1 (5 bases). Germline CDR1 reads KGHSH; CDR2 reads LQKENI. The germline V and J ends were trimmed by 2 bases and 7 bases, with 11 bases remaining between them. The CDR3 covers 13 residues.

This clone was seen a single time. CDR3 amino acids: CASSLPLDTIYF. In DNA, the CDR3 is TGTGCCAGCAGCTTACCCCTAGACACCATATATTTT. The chain employs TRBV7-2 and TRBJ1-3; D is unclear. Trimming stripped 2 bases from V and 8 bases from J, with 7 bases between. The CDR3 consists of 12 residues. The germline V gene encodes CDR1 SGHTA and CDR2 FQGNSA.

This clone was seen only a few times. The J gene is TRBJ1-5, the V gene TRBV19, with D possibly being TRBD1 (6 bases). The CDR3 runs 15 residues. Germline V gives CDR1 LNHDA, CDR2 SQIVND (reference sequence). Trimming removed 7 bases at V and 6 bases at J, with 19 bases between. This chain's CDR3 is CASTIGRAGAQPQHF. CDR3 sequence (DNA): TGTGCCAGTACCATAGGGCGGGCGGGGGCTCAGCCCCAGCATTTT.

V and J are TRBV5-6 and TRBJ2-5, with 10 bases aligning to TRBD1. The CDR3 is made up of 15 amino acids. Germline assignment: CDR1 SGHDT and CDR2 YYEEEE. Trimming removed 2 bases from V and 4 bases from J; junction bases left unmatched: 5. CDR3 amino acids: CASSFPGQGVETQYF. CDR3 nucleotides: TGTGCCAGCAGCTTCCCAGGACAGGGGGTAGAGACCCAGTACTTC.

V usage is TRBV7-8 and J usage is TRBJ2-4, with 9 bases that match TRBD1. Trimming at V came to 5 bases and at J to 2 bases, leaving 10 bases not matched to a gene. CDR1 and CDR2 from the germline V gene are SGHVS and FQNEAQ. CDR3 length: 17 residues. The DNA of the CDR3 is TGTGCCAGCAGCCTAGGCACAGGGGGCTGGACCAAAAACATTCAGTACTTC. Residues: CASSLGTGGWTKNIQYF.

This clone was seen a few times. This chain joins TRBV10-3 and TRBJ1-2; 8 positions match TRBD1. J lost 7 bases, V lost 3 bases, and 7 bases had no gene match. CDR3 length equals 14 residues. Germline-derived CDR1 and CDR2 are ENHRY and SYGVKD. DNA for the CDR3: TGTGCCATCAGTGACGCGGGGGACAGGACTGGCTACACCTTC. This translates into CAISDAGDRTGYTF.